This entry concerns a single T cell receptor beta chain. No cognate antigen has been identified for it. There are no base qualities to consult, and no much larger clone falls within one base. The library was generated by the immunoSEQ multiplex PCR assay. Following the manufacturer's protocol, the hsTCRB Kit was used to amplify rearranged TCR beta chain sequences. TCRB libraries were sequenced on an Illumina MiSeq. In the authors' own workflow: The kit vendor's proprietary platform handled demultiplexing, trimming and gene mapping. The table comes from immuneACCESS by way of TCRdb, which keeps in-frame sequences with V and J called. Part of the clones is missing from these tables; in studies checked, under half for an unresolved V gene and the rest for unknown reasons. V and J calls and clone size are those listed in that table; D and trimming were worked out from the DNA. The table for this sample lists tens of thousands of clones; 88% of them were counted only once. The ten largest clones take up around 5.4% of the sample.

The sample's time point label, decoded: week 35, safety follow-up. Every vaccine dose consisted of 300 ug of a 20-mer mutant IDH1 peptide in Montanide, administered subcutaneously together with topical imiquimod. Patients received eight vaccinations in weeks 1, 3, 5, 7, 11, 15, 19 and 23, corresponding to visits V03 through V10. All donors had newly diagnosed IDH1-mutant astrocytomas of WHO grade 3 or 4 that showed loss of nuclear ATRX. The samples were drawn from NOA16, a multicentre, single-arm, open-label phase I trial in Germany that tested a mutant IDH1 peptide vaccine in humans for the first time. The DNeasy Blood and Tissue Kit was used to extract genomic DNA from EDTA blood for TCRB sequencing. This sample is part of a study of a mutant IDH1 vaccine in newly diagnosed glioma (dated by TCRdb to about 2021). Study-wide context: Vaccination began 4-6 weeks after radiotherapy alone, or alongside temozolomide cycles in the chemotherapy-containing groups. Of the approximately 30 treated patients, around 60% were male and about 40% were female, and the mean age was roughly 40 years. Prior to enrollment, patients had been given standard therapy consisting of radiotherapy alone, temozolomide alone, or radiochemotherapy with temozolomide, with the combination given to most patients. Longitudinal TCRB deep sequencing was done for 25 treated patients, wherever samples were available for exploratory analyses. The week-35 safety follow-up took place at visit V12, and the week-47 end of study took place at visit V13. Peripheral blood was collected at six visits: V03 (baseline), V05, V07, V10, V12 and V13.

Clipping removes 5 bases from V and 0 bases from J, with 13 as the unmatched junction base count. The germline V gene (reference sequence) sets CDR1 to PRHDT and CDR2 to FYEKMQ. Reading from cysteine to phenylalanine, the CDR3 counts 17 amino acids. CDR3 DNA is the only sequence kept; it has 51 bases, read in frame from the first base. General findings and caveats noted by the study authors: PBMC samples for TCRB deep sequencing were selected based on availability. Vaccine-induced immune responses across multiple MHC alleles were detected in 90% to 95% of patients. Changes in the top peripheral T cell clonotypes picked up by TCRB sequencing did not appear to be linked to pseudoprogression. According to the authors, sample limitations meant that analyses of patient blood samples could not be reproduced.

The origin of this receptor is a woman in her forties with glioma. Recombination joined TRBV13 with TRBJ2-7, with 7 bases aligning to TRBD2. Here the sequenced sample was PBMCs, taken from a glioma patient whose treatment included an IDH1 peptide vaccine. The DNA is TGTGCCAGCAGCCCCGCGGGACTACCCAAGAGCTCCTACGAGCAGTACTTC. This yields the protein CASSPAGLPKSSYEQYF.